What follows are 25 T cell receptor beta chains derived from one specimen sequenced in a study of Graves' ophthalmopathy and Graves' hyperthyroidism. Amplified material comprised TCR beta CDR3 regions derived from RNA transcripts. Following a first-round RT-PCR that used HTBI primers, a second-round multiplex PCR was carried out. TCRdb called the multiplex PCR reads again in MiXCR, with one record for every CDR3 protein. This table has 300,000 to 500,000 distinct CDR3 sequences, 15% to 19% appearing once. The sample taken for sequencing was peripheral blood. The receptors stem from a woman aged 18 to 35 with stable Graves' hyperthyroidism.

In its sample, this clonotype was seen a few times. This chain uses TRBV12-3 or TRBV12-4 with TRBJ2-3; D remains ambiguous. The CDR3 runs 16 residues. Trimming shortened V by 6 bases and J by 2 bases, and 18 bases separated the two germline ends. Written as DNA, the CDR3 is TGTGCCAGCAGGACCAACGCCCATACGACCACAGATACGCAGTATTTT. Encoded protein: CASRTNAHTTTDTQYF.

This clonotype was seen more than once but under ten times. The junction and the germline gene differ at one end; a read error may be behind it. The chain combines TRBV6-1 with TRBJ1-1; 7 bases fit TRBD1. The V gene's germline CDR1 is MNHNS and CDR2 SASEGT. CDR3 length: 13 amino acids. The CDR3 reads CASREGGSAEAFF. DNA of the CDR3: TGTGCCAGCAGAGAAGGGGGCTCCGCTGAAGCTTTCTTT.

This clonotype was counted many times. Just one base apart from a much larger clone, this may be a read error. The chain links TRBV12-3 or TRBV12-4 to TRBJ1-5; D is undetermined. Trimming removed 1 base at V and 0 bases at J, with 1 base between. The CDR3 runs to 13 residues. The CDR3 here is CASSLVSNQPQHF. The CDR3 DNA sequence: TGTGCCAGCAGTTTAGTTAGCAATCAGCCCCAGCATTTT.

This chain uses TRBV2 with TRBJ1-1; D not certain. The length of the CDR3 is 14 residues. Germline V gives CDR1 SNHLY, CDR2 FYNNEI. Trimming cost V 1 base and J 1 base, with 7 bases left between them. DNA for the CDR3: TGTGCCAGCAGTGAAGGTCGACAGAACACTGAAGCTTTCTTT. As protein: CASSEGRQNTEAFF.

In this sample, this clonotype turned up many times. CDR3 in DNA: TGTGCCAGCAGCTTAACTCCGAACACTGAAGCTTTCTTT. This codes for CASSLTPNTEAFF. The V call is TRBV7-3, the J call TRBJ1-1, with no clear D. Looked up from germline, CDR1 is SGHTA and CDR2 is FQGTGA. This CDR3 region has 13 residues. Trimming took 0 bases from V and 1 from J, leaving 3 bases between them. Complete variable domain (other parts from reference TRBV7-3 and TRBJ1-1): GAGVSQTPSNKVTEKGKYVELRCDPISGHTALYWYRQSLGQGPEFLIYFQGTGAADDSGLPNDRFFAVRPEGSVSTLKIQRTERGDSAVYLCASSLTPNTEAFFGQGTRLTVV.

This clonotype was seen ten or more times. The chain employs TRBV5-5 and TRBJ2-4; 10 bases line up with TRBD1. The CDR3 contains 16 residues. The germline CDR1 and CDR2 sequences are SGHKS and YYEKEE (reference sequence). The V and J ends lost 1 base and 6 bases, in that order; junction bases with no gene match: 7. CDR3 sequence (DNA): TGTGCCAGCAGCTTGCCCTGGACAGGGGGAGGAAACATTCAGTACTTC. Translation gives CASSLPWTGGGNIQYF.

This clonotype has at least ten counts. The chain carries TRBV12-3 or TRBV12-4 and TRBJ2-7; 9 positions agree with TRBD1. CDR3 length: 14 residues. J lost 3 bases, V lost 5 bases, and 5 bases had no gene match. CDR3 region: CASSRTGVRYEQYF. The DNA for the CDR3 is TGTGCCAGCAGTCGGACAGGGGTGCGCTACGAGCAGTACTTC.

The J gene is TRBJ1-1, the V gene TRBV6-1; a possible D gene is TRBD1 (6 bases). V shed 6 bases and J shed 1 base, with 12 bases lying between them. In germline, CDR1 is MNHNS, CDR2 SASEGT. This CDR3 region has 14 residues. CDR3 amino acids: CASRMDSPNTEAFF. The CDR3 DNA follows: TGTGCCAGCAGAATGGACAGTCCGAACACTGAAGCTTTCTTT.

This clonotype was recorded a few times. The CDR3 nucleotides are TGTGCCAGCAAGGACAGATGGGACCGGGGCTACACCTTC. Its translation: CASKDRWDRGYTF. The chain recombines TRBV6-1 with TRBJ1-2; D may be TRBD1 (6 bases). The CDR3 has 13 residues. V was shortened by 7 bases and J by 8 bases, with 17 bases between the two germline ends. The V gene's germline CDR1 is MNHNS and CDR2 SASEGT.

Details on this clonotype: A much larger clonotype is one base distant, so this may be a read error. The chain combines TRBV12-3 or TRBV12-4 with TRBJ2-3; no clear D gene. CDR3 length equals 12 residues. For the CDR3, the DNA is TGTGCCAGCAGTTTGAGCACAGATACGCGGTATTTT. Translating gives CASSLSTDTRYF.

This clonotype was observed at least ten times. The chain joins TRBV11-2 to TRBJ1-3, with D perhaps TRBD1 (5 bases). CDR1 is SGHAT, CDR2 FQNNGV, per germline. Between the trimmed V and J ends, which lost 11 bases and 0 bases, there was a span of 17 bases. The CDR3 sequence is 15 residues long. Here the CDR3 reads CAERGFPLSGNTIYF. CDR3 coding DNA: TGTGCCGAACGGGGGTTTCCCCTCTCTGGAAACACCATATATTTT.

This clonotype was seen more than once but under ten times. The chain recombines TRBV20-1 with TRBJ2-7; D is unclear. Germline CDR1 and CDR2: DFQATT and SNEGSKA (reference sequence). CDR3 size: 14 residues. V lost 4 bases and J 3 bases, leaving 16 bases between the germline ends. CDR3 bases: TGCAGTGCTAAAGATCTAACAGATCTCTACGAGCAGTACTTC. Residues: CSAKDLTDLYEQYF.

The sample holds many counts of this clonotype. The CDR3 DNA reads TGTGCCAGTAGGGGGACAGGGCCGAACACTGAAGCTTTCTTT. It yields the protein CASRGTGPNTEAFF. The chain couples TRBV19 to TRBJ1-1; 9 bases line up with TRBD1. Losses at the gene ends were 6 bases for V and 1 base for J; bases not matched to a gene: 3. Germline loops: CDR1 LNHDA, CDR2 SQIVND (reference sequence). This CDR3 contains 14 residues.

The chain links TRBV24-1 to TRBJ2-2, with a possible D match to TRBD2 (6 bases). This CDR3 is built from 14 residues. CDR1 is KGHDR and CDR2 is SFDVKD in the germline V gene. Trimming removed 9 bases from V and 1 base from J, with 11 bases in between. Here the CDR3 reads CATRGLQNTGELFF. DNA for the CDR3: TGTGCCACCCGGGGACTGCAGAACACCGGGGAGCTGTTTTTT.

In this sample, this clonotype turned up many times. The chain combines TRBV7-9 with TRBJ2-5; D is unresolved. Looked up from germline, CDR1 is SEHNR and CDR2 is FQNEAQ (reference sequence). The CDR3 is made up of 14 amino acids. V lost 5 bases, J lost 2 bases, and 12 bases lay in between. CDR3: CASSQTTVQETQYF. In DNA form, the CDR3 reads TGTGCCAGCAGCCAAACCACCGTTCAAGAGACCCAGTACTTC.

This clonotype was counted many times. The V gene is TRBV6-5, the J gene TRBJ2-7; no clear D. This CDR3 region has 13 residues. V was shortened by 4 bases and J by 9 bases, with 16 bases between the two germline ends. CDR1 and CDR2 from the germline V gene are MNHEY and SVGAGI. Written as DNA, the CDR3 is TGTGCCAGCAGTTTCGGGCCATCAGTGAGGCAGTACTTC. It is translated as CASSFGPSVRQYF.

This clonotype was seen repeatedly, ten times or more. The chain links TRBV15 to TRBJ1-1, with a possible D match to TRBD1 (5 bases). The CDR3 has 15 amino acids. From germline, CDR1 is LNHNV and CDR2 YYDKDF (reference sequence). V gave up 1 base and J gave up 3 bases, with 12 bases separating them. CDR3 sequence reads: CATSRGGEWDTEAFF. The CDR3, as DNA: TGTGCCACCAGCAGAGGGGGCGAGTGGGACACTGAAGCTTTCTTT.

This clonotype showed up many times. This CDR3 is CASSSTAQRASHGYTF. The CDR3 DNA follows: TGTGCCAGCAGCTCGACAGCGCAGAGAGCCAGTCATGGCTACACCTTC. This sequence joins TRBV6-1 and TRBJ1-2; a possible D gene is TRBD1 (5 bases). This CDR3 has 16 residues. Germline loops: CDR1 MNHNS, CDR2 SASEGT. Trimming left V 6 bases short and J 6 bases short, with 23 bases between.

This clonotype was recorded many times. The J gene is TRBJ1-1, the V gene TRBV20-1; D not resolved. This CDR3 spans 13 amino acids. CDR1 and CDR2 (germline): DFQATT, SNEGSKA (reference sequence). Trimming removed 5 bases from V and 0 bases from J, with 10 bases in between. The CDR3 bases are TGCAGTGCTCGGGTCACTTTGAACACTGAAGCTTTCTTT. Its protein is CSARVTLNTEAFF.

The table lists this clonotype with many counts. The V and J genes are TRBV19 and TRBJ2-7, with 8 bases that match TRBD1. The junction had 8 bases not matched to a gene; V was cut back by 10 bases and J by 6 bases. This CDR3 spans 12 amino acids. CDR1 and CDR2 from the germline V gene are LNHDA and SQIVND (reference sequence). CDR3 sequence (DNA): TGTGCCACCGCGCCCACAGGGGGCGAGCAGTACTTC. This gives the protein CATAPTGGEQYF.

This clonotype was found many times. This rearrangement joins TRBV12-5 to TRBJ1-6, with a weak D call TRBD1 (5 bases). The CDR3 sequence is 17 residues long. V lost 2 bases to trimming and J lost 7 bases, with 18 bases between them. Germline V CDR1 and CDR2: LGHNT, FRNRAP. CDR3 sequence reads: CASGLPRGTAGNSPLHF. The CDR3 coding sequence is TGTGCTAGTGGTTTGCCAAGAGGGACGGCTGGCAATTCACCCCTCCACTTT.

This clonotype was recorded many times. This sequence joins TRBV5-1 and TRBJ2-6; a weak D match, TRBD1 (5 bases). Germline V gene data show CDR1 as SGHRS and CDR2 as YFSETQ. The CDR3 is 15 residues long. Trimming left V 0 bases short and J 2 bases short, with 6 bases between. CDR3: CASSLVQAGANVLTF. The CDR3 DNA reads TGCGCCAGCAGCTTGGTACAGGCTGGGGCCAACGTCCTGACTTTC. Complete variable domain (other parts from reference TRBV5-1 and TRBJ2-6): KAGVTQTPRYLIKTRGQQVTLSCSPISGHRSVSWYQQTPGQGLQFLFEYFSETQRNKGNFPGRFSGRQFSNSRSEMNVSTLELGDSALYLCASSLVQAGANVLTFGAGSRLTVL.

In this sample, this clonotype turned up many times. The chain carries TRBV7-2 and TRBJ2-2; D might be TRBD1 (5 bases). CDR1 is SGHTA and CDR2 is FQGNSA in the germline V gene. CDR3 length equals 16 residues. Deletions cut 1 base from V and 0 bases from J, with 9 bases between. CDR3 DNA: TGTGCCAGCAGCTTAGGGCAGGGCGCGAACACCGGGGAGCTGTTTTTT. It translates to CASSLGQGANTGELFF.

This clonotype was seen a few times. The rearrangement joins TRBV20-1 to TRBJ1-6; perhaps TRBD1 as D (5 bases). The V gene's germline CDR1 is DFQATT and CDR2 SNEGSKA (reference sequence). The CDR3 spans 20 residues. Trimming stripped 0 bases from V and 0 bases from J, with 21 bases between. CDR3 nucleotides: TGCAGTGCTAGAGATCCCCTAGCTGGGTGGAGGGGCTCCTATAATTCACCCCTCCACTTT. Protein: CSARDPLAGWRGSYNSPLHF.

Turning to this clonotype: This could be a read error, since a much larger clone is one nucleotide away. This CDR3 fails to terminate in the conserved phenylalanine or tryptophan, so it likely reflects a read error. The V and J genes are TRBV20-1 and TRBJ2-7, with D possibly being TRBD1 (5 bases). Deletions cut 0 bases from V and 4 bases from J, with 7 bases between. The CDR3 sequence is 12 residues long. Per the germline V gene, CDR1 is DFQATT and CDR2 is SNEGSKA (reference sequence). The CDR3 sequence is CSARDQGYEQYY. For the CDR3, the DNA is TGCAGTGCTAGAGACCAGGGTTACGAGCAGTACTAC.